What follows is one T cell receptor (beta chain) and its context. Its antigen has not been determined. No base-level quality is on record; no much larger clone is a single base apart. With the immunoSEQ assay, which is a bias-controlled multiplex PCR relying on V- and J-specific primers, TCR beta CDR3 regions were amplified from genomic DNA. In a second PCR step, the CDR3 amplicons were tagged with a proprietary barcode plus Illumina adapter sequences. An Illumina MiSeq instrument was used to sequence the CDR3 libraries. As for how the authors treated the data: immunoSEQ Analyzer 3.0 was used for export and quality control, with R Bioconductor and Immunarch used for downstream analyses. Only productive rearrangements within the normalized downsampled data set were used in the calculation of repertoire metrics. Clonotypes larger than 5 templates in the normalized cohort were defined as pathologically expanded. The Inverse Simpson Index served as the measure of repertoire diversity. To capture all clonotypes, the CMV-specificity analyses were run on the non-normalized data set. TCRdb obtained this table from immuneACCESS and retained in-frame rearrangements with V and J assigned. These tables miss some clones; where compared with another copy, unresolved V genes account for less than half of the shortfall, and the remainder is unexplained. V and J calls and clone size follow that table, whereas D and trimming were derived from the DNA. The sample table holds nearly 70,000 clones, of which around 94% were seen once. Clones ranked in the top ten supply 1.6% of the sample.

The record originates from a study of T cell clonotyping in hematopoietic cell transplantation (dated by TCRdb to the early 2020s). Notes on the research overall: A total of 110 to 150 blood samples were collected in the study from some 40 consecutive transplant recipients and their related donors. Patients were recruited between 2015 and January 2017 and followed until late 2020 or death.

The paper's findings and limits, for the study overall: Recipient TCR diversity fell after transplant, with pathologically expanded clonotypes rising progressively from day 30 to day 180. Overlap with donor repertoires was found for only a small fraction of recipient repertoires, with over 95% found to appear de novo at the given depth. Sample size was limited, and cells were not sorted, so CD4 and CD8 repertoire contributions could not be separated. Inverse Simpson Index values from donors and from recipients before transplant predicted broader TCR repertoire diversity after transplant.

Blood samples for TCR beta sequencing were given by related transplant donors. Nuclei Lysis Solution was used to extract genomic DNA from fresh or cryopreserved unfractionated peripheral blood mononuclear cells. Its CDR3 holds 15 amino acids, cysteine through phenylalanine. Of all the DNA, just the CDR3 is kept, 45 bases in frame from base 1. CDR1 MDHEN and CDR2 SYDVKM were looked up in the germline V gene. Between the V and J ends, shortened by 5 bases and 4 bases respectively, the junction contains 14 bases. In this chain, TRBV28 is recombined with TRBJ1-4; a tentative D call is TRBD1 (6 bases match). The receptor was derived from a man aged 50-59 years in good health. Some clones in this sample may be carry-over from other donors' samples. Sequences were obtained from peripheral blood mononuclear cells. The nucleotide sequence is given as TGTGCCAGCAGTCCAACAGACAGGTTTAATGAAAAACTGTTTTTT. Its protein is CASSPTDRFNEKLFF.